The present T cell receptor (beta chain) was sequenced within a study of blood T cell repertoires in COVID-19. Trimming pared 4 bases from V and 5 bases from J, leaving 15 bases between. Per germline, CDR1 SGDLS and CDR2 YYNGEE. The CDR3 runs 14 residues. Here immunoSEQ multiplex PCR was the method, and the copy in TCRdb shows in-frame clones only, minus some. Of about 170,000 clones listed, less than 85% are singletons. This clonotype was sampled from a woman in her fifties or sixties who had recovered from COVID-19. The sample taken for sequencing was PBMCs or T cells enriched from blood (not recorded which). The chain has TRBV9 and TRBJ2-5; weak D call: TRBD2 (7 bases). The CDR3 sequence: CASSPEGGWETQYF. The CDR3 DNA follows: TGTGCCAGCAGCCCCGAGGGGGGGTGGGAGACCCAGTACTTC.